These T cell receptor beta chains were read from a single sample in a study of chemoradiotherapy in HPV16-positive cancers. The table came from immunoSEQ multiplex PCR; TCRdb's copy has only in-frame clones and leaves some out. The top ten clones hold more than 8.5% of a sample with about 14,000 clones, 65% to 80% of them seen once. This material was obtained from a patient who underwent chemoradiotherapy. The receptors stem from a human donor with HPV-associated anogenital cancer. Each CDR3 is given with its conserved first and last residue. The order of the fields is clone size, J gene, D gene, V gene, CDR3 protein, CDR3 DNA. A D gene is named only where the DNA matches it firmly. Expanded clones get a size class; other rows say once, few or many, or leave the size out.

abundance: -; j_gene: TRBJ2-1; d_gene: -; v_gene: TRBV9; CDR3aa: CASTKDSYNEQFF; CDR3nt: TGTGCCAGCACCAAGGACAGCTACAATGAGCAGTTCTTC
abundance: -; j_gene: TRBJ2-7; d_gene: TRBD2; v_gene: TRBV5-1; CDR3aa: CASSLEGTSYEQYF; CDR3nt: TGCGCCAGCAGCTTGGAAGGGACTAGCTACGAGCAGTACTTC
abundance: -; j_gene: TRBJ2-2; d_gene: -; v_gene: TRBV18; CDR3aa: CASSLDSNTGELFF; CDR3nt: TGTGCCAGCTCACTCGATTCGAACACCGGGGAGCTGTTTTTT
abundance: -; j_gene: TRBJ1-1; d_gene: -; v_gene: TRBV18; CDR3aa: CASSPPGPQNTEAFF; CDR3nt: TGTGCCAGCTCACCACCGGGCCCGCAAAACACTGAAGCTTTCTTT
abundance: -; j_gene: TRBJ1-1; d_gene: TRBD1; v_gene: TRBV5-4; CDR3aa: CASNPTGGANTEAFF; CDR3nt: TGTGCCAGCAACCCGACAGGGGGCGCGAACACTGAAGCTTTCTTT
abundance: once; j_gene: TRBJ2-7; d_gene: -; v_gene: TRBV7-9; CDR3aa: CASSLGESYEQYF; CDR3nt: TGTGCCAGCAGCTTGGGGGAGAGCTACGAGCAGTACTTC
abundance: -; j_gene: TRBJ1-5; d_gene: -; v_gene: TRBV12-1; CDR3aa: CASRNGGQFNQPQHF; CDR3nt: TGTGCCAGCAGAAATGGTGGACAGTTCAATCAGCCCCAGCATTTT
abundance: -; j_gene: TRBJ2-4; d_gene: TRBD1; v_gene: TRBV7-8; CDR3aa: CASSQRGLVKNIQYF; CDR3nt: TGTGCCAGCAGCCAAAGGGGGCTGGTCAAAAACATTCAGTACTTC
abundance: -; j_gene: TRBJ2-1; d_gene: TRBD2; v_gene: TRBV11-2; CDR3aa: CASSLTRTSNNEQFF; CDR3nt: TGTGCCAGCAGCTTAACCAGGACTAGCAATAATGAGCAGTTCTTC
abundance: -; j_gene: TRBJ1-1; d_gene: -; v_gene: TRBV7-9; CDR3aa: CASSPLRDRTEAFF; CDR3nt: TGTGCCAGCAGCCCTCTCAGAGACAGAACTGAAGCTTTCTTT
abundance: medium-sized; j_gene: TRBJ2-3; d_gene: -; v_gene: TRBV6-6; CDR3aa: CASSPGPSTDTQYF; CDR3nt: TGTGCCAGCAGTCCAGGACCTAGCACAGATACGCAGTATTTT
abundance: medium-sized; j_gene: TRBJ2-1; d_gene: TRBD2; v_gene: TRBV7-6; CDR3aa: CASSPRLGTSWDNEQFF; CDR3nt: TGTGCCAGCAGCCCGAGATTGGGGACTAGCTGGGACAATGAGCAGTTCTTC
abundance: -; j_gene: TRBJ1-1; d_gene: -; v_gene: TRBV6-1; CDR3aa: CASSDPTRVNTEAFF; CDR3nt: TGTGCCAGCAGTGACCCGACACGTGTGAACACTGAAGCTTTCTTT
abundance: -; j_gene: TRBJ2-7; d_gene: TRBD2; v_gene: TRBV6-6; CDR3aa: CASSYPPPAGAYEQYF; CDR3nt: TGTGCCAGCAGTTACCCTCCCCCGGCGGGAGCCTACGAGCAGTACTTC
abundance: few; j_gene: TRBJ1-1; d_gene: -; v_gene: TRBV7-2; CDR3aa: CASSLEQGPEAFF; CDR3nt: TGTGCCAGCAGCTTAGAACAGGGCCCTGAAGCTTTCTTT
abundance: -; j_gene: TRBJ1-1; d_gene: -; v_gene: TRBV18; CDR3aa: CASSPSRDTEAFF; CDR3nt: TGTGCCAGCTCACCTAGTCGGGACACTGAAGCTTTCTTT
abundance: -; j_gene: TRBJ1-5; d_gene: TRBD1; v_gene: TRBV18; CDR3aa: CASSPQGQGAQPQHF; CDR3nt: TGTGCCAGCTCACCACAGGGACAGGGCGCCCAGCCCCAGCATTTT
abundance: -; j_gene: TRBJ1-4; d_gene: -; v_gene: TRBV9; CDR3aa: CASSVVDGLNEKLFF; CDR3nt: TGTGCCAGCAGCGTAGTGGACGGCCTTAATGAAAAACTGTTTTTT
abundance: -; j_gene: TRBJ2-7; d_gene: -; v_gene: TRBV11-3; CDR3aa: CASSLGLGRNYEQYF; CDR3nt: TGTGCCAGCAGCTTAGGGTTAGGTAGGAACTACGAGCAGTACTTC
abundance: -; j_gene: TRBJ2-2; d_gene: TRBD2; v_gene: TRBV9; CDR3aa: CASSGWGLAGTGELFF; CDR3nt: TGTGCCAGCAGCGGATGGGGCCTAGCGGGAACCGGGGAGCTGTTTTTT
abundance: -; j_gene: TRBJ2-7; d_gene: TRBD2; v_gene: TRBV12-5; CDR3aa: CASGLGLAGGGEQYF; CDR3nt: TGTGCTAGTGGTTTGGGACTAGCGGGAGGGGGCGAGCAGTACTTC
abundance: -; j_gene: TRBJ2-1; d_gene: TRBD1; v_gene: TRBV11-2; CDR3aa: CASTSGGEQFF; CDR3nt: TGTGCCAGCACTTCAGGGGGTGAGCAGTTCTTC
abundance: once; j_gene: TRBJ2-7; d_gene: -; v_gene: TRBV4-2; CDR3aa: CASSQEVELEQYF; CDR3nt: TGTGCCAGCAGCCAAGAGGTTGAGCTCGAGCAGTACTTC
abundance: few; j_gene: TRBJ2-7; d_gene: TRBD1; v_gene: TRBV9; CDR3aa: CASSADRGSYEQYF; CDR3nt: TGTGCCAGCAGCGCCGACAGGGGTTCCTACGAGCAGTACTTC
abundance: -; j_gene: TRBJ2-2; d_gene: TRBD2; v_gene: TRBV5-1; CDR3aa: CASSPVGGALAGARAGELFF; CDR3nt: TGCGCCAGCAGCCCGGTTGGGGGGGCCCTAGCGGGAGCTCGGGCCGGGGAGCTGTTTTTT
abundance: -; j_gene: TRBJ1-3; d_gene: TRBD1; v_gene: TRBV14; CDR3aa: CASSQVTGSGNTIYF; CDR3nt: TGTGCCAGCAGCCAAGTGACAGGGTCTGGAAACACCATATATTTT
abundance: -; j_gene: TRBJ2-1; d_gene: -; v_gene: TRBV7-3; CDR3aa: CASSGTHNEQFF; CDR3nt: TGTGCCAGCTCAGGGACGCACAATGAGCAGTTCTTC
abundance: -; j_gene: TRBJ2-1; d_gene: -; v_gene: TRBV10-2; CDR3aa: CASSGGYNEQFF; CDR3nt: TGCGCCAGCAGCGGCGGGTACAATGAGCAGTTCTTC
abundance: -; j_gene: TRBJ1-1; d_gene: -; v_gene: TRBV6-4; CDR3aa: CASSEWDEGPNTEAFF; CDR3nt: TGTGCCAGCAGTGAGTGGGACGAGGGTCCGAACACTGAAGCTTTCTTT